Each of the 15 T cell receptor beta chains below was sequenced from the same sample in a study of patients and donors after allogeneic stem cell transplantation. A single record per CDR3 protein comes from TCRdb applying MiXCR to the RT-PCR reads. In the table there are over 400,000 distinct CDR3 sequences, approximately 16% of which are singletons. The material sequenced was blood, either unsorted or a sorted T cell fraction (not recorded which). These receptor sequences come from a human donor who was either an allogeneic HSCT recipient or a stem cell or donor lymphocyte infusion donor (not recorded which). It is not recorded whose cells these are; they may come from a transplant donor.

The V call is TRBV20-1, the J call TRBJ2-7; TRBD1 might be the D (5 bases). The V gene lost 0 bases and the J gene lost 0 bases, with 12 bases spanning the gap. The CDR3 has 15 residues. Germline V gene sequence: CDR1 DFQATT, CDR2 SNEGSKA (reference sequence). CDR3 nucleotides: TGCAGTGCTAGAGATCCCGGACACAGCTCCTACGAGCAGTACTTC. This encodes CSARDPGHSSYEQYF.

The chain employs TRBV20-1 and TRBJ2-7; tentatively, D is TRBD1 (5 bases). The CDR3 is made up of 12 amino acids. Germline CDR1 reads DFQATT; CDR2 reads SNEGSKA (reference sequence). Trimming cost V 5 bases and J 6 bases, with 14 bases left between them. Here the CDR3 reads CSALPYRREQYF. The CDR3 DNA is TGCAGTGCTCTCCCATACAGGCGCGAGCAGTACTTC.

The genes are TRBV9 and TRBJ2-7; TRBD2 aligns across 10 bases. V trimming: 3 bases; J trimming: 0 bases; junction bases outside the gene matches: 3. The germline CDR1 and CDR2 sequences are SGDLS and YYNGEE. CDR3 length: 15 amino acids. CDR3 region: CASSAGTSASYEQYF. CDR3 coding DNA: TGTGCCAGCAGCGCCGGGACTAGCGCCTCCTACGAGCAGTACTTC.

This clonotype was recorded many times. The V gene is TRBV5-1, the J gene TRBJ2-1; 10 bases fit TRBD2. Losses at the gene ends were 4 bases for V and 0 bases for J; bases not matched to a gene: 4. CDR3 length: 16 amino acids. Germline lookup yields CDR1 SGHRS and CDR2 YFSETQ. The DNA of the CDR3 is TGCGCCAGCAGCCCTAAGCGGGGGGGCTCCTACAATGAGCAGTTCTTC. It encodes CASSPKRGGSYNEQFF.

This clonotype was detected only a few times. The gene calls are TRBV10-3 and TRBJ1-1, with D possibly matching TRBD1 (6 bases). V lost 8 bases, J lost 0 bases, and 16 bases lay in between. From germline, CDR1 is ENHRY and CDR2 SYGVKD. This CDR3 has 15 residues. CDR3 residues: CAILPSGQMNTEAFF. Written as DNA, the CDR3 is TGTGCCATCCTCCCCTCAGGACAGATGAACACTGAAGCTTTCTTT.

In its sample, this clonotype was seen a few times. This sequence joins TRBV12-3 or TRBV12-4 and TRBJ2-3, with 11 bases that match TRBD2. The CDR3 spans 18 residues. With V trimmed by 0 bases and J by 0 bases, 5 bases remained unmatched. The CDR3 loop reads CASSLAPRTSGSTDTQYF. The CDR3 DNA is TGTGCCAGCAGTTTAGCGCCCCGGACTAGCGGGAGCACAGATACGCAGTATTTT.

The CDR3 DNA reads as TGCAGTGCTAGAGATCCGAGACTTGCAACTGAAGCTTTCTTT. Translation: CSARDPRLATEAFF. The chain joins TRBV20-1 to TRBJ1-1; D unresolved. Germline V gene lookup returns CDR1 DFQATT and CDR2 SNEGSKA (reference sequence). V gave up 0 bases and J gave up 5 bases, with 13 bases separating them. This CDR3 has 14 residues.

The chain has TRBV5-1 and TRBJ1-5; D unclear. CDR3 length equals 14 residues. Germline V gene data show CDR1 as SGHRS and CDR2 as YFSETQ. V dropped 4 bases and J dropped 4 bases, with 12 bases sitting between them. CDR3 protein: CASSRLGGNQPQHF. In nucleotides, the CDR3 is TGCGCCAGCAGCCGCCTCGGTGGTAATCAGCCCCAGCATTTT.

This chain uses TRBV11-2 with TRBJ2-7; 11 bases fit TRBD2. V gave up 2 bases and J gave up 9 bases; unmatched junction bases: 15. CDR1 and CDR2 from the germline V gene are SGHAT and FQNNGV. The CDR3 spans 17 residues. In DNA form, the CDR3 reads TGTGCCAGCAGCTTACGACAGCCGGGACTAGCGGCCTTGGGGCAGTACTTC. Its translation: CASSLRQPGLAALGQYF. Complete variable domain (other parts from reference TRBV11-2 and TRBJ2-7): EAGVAQSPRYKIIEKRQSVAFWCNPISGHATLYWYQQILGQGPKLLIQFQNNGVVDDSQLPKDRFSAERLKGVDSTLKIQPAKLEDSAVYLCASSLRQPGLAALGQYFGPGTRLTVT.

The chain is built from TRBV15 and TRBJ1-2; D remains unclear. Looked up from germline, CDR1 is LNHNV and CDR2 is YYDKDF (reference sequence). V was cut by 0 bases and J by 8 bases, with 7 bases left in between. This CDR3 contains 12 residues. The CDR3 is CATSREKEGYTF. Written as DNA, the CDR3 is TGTGCCACCAGCAGAGAGAAGGAGGGCTACACCTTC.

This chain joins TRBV29-1 and TRBJ1-2; 8 nucleotides match TRBD1. The ends lost 7 bases at V and 8 bases at J; junction bases unmatched: 9. Looked up from germline, CDR1 is SQVTM and CDR2 is ANQGSEA. CDR3 length: 12 residues. DNA for the CDR3: TGCAGCGCAACAGGGGGTCGGGAGGGCTACACCTTC. Amino acid sequence: CSATGGREGYTF. Looking up the rest from reference TRBV29-1 and TRBJ1-2 gives the full variable domain: SAVISQKPSRDICQRGTSLTIQCQVDSQVTMMFWYRQQPGQSLTLIATANQGSEATYESGFVIDKFPISRPNLTFSTLTVSNMSPEDSSIYLCSATGGREGYTFGSGTRLTVV.

The genes are TRBV9 and TRBJ2-7, with D possibly matching TRBD1 (5 bases). The length of the CDR3 is 12 residues. Germline CDR1 reads SGDLS; CDR2 reads YYNGEE. Trimming removed 6 bases from V and 5 bases from J, with 12 bases in between. CDR3 residues: CASKGLQDEQYF. The CDR3 DNA reads as TGTGCCAGCAAGGGGCTTCAGGACGAGCAGTACTTC.

This chain links TRBV6-1 with TRBJ1-1; no reliable D call. Germline CDR1 MNHNS, CDR2 SASEGT. CDR3 length: 15 residues. Between the trimmed V and J ends, which lost 6 bases and 2 bases, there was a span of 16 bases. The CDR3 protein is CASRPQPNINTEAFF. For the CDR3, the DNA is TGTGCCAGCAGACCACAGCCGAATATTAACACTGAAGCTTTCTTT.

This clonotype was seen at least ten times. V is TRBV5-1 and J is TRBJ2-1; 10 positions match TRBD1. Germline assignment: CDR1 SGHRS and CDR2 YFSETQ. The CDR3 is 15 residues long. The V gene end was trimmed by 4 bases and the J gene end by 4 bases; junction bases not matched to a gene: 5. The CDR3 DNA sequence: TGCGCCAGCAGCACCCGGGACAGGGGATACAATGAGCAGTTCTTC. Translation: CASSTRDRGYNEQFF.

In this sample, this clonotype turned up many times. The V gene is TRBV18, the J gene TRBJ2-2; 8 bases line up with TRBD2. The CDR3 is made up of 15 amino acids. V shed 3 bases, J shed 4 bases, and the junction held 4 bases outside the gene matches. Per the germline V gene, CDR1 is KGHSH and CDR2 is LQKENI. The CDR3: CASSPGTRSTGELFF. The DNA for the CDR3 is TGTGCCAGCTCACCGGGGACTAGGAGCACCGGGGAGCTGTTTTTT.